These T cell receptor beta chains were read from a single sample in a study of cytomegalovirus exposure and HLA in healthy donors. Sequenced by immunoSEQ multiplex PCR; TCRdb stores in-frame clones only, minus some. The sample consists of about 78,000 clones, over 55% of them appearing once. The sequenced sample consisted of PBMCs. The receptors originated from a man between 25 and 39 years old in good health and CMV-seropositive. Each CDR3 is given with its conserved first and last residue. The D gene is left open where the match is weak. Size values are once, few and many counts, or a class for expanded clones, and some rows have none.

>TRBD1|.|TRBJ2-1|TRBV7-7
CASSPGTGGNNEQFF
TGTGCTAGCAGCCCCGGGACAGGGGGGAACAATGAGCAGTTCTTC
>.|.|TRBJ1-5|TRBV7-9
CASSLAPGSNQPQHF
TGTGCCAGCAGCTTAGCGCCAGGTAGCAATCAGCCCCAGCATTTT
>.|.|TRBJ2-5|TRBV29-1
CSVDPSIGETQYF
TGCAGCGTTGATCCGAGCATCGGGGAGACCCAGTACTTC
>TRBD2|few|TRBJ2-5|TRBV28
CASSSLSGRAGETQYF
TGTGCCAGCAGTTCCCTTAGCGGGAGGGCCGGGGAGACCCAGTACTTC
>TRBD1|few|TRBJ2-1|TRBV4-1
CASSQDRDREAEQFF
TGCGCCAGCAGCCAAGATAGGGACAGGGAAGCTGAGCAGTTCTTC
>.|few|TRBJ2-2|TRBV11-2
CASSLVQGAGGELFF
TGTGCCAGCAGCTTAGTTCAGGGAGCGGGTGGGGAGCTGTTTTTT
>TRBD1|.|TRBJ2-7|TRBV7-9
CASSPDWTGTIYEQYF
TGTGCCAGCAGCCCGGACTGGACAGGGACGATATACGAGCAGTACTTC
>TRBD1|few|TRBJ1-2|TRBV7-2
CASSYPGQGGYTF
TGTGCCAGCAGCTACCCCGGACAGGGTGGCTACACCTTC
>.|.|TRBJ2-1|TRBV5-6
CASSSHGLYSYNEQFF
TGTGCCAGCAGCTCCCATGGACTTTACTCCTACAATGAGCAGTTCTTC
>.|.|TRBJ2-2|TRBV2
CASSEVGGGIAGELFF
TGTGCCAGCAGTGAGGTTGGCGGGGGCATCGCCGGGGAGCTGTTTTTT
>.|.|TRBJ1-3|TRBV4-2
CASSQRGNSGNTIYF
TGTGCCAGCAGCCAGAGGGGGAACTCTGGAAACACCATATATTTT
>TRBD2|.|TRBJ2-1|TRBV9
CASSVGTSGSNEQFF
TGTGCCAGCAGCGTCGGGACTAGCGGGAGTAATGAGCAGTTCTTC
>.|.|TRBJ2-5|TRBV6-5
CASNSSPFETQYF
TGTGCCAGCAATTCCTCCCCCTTCGAGACCCAGTACTTC
>TRBD2|once|TRBJ2-1|TRBV7-3
CASSPGLAGENEQFF
TGTGCCAGCAGCCCCGGACTAGCGGGGGAAAATGAGCAGTTCTTC
>TRBD1|.|TRBJ2-7|TRBV18
CASSPWTGVEQYF
TGTGCCAGCTCACCATGGACAGGGGTTGAGCAGTACTTC
>TRBD1|.|TRBJ1-1|TRBV30
CACNRGLYTEAFF
TGTGCCTGTAACAGGGGGCTATATACTGAAGCTTTCTTT
>.|.|TRBJ2-2|TRBV6-5
CASLSFTGELFF
TGTGCCAGCCTGTCCTTCACCGGGGAGCTGTTTTTT
>.|.|TRBJ2-3|TRBV14
CASSQVREDTQYF
TGTGCCAGCAGCCAAGTAAGAGAAGATACGCAGTATTTT
>TRBD2|.|TRBJ2-5|TRBV6-6
CASSYSASGESVTQYF
TGTGCCAGCAGTTACTCGGCTAGCGGGGAGTCGGTGACCCAGTACTTC
>.|.|TRBJ1-2|TRBV7-9
CASSFAFTEGYTF
TGTGCCAGCAGCTTCGCCTTCACGGAGGGCTACACCTTC
>.|.|TRBJ2-3|TRBV7-9
CASSTVGADTQYF
TGTGCCAGCAGCACGGTAGGGGCAGATACGCAGTATTTT
>.|few|TRBJ2-3|TRBV29-1
CSGRGSLYTSTDTQYF
TGCAGCGGGAGAGGGAGTCTGTACACTAGCACAGATACGCAGTATTTT
>.|.|TRBJ2-7|TRBV28
CASIGVPALSYNEQYF
TGTGCCAGCATCGGGGTTCCGGCCCTGTCATATAACGAGCAGTACTTC
>TRBD1|.|TRBJ1-2|TRBV9
CASGGGTNYGYTF
TGTGCCAGCGGAGGGGGCACTAACTATGGCTACACCTTC
>TRBD1|.|TRBJ2-2|TRBV25-1
CASRTDRVTGELFF
TGTGCCAGCAGGACAGACAGGGTCACCGGGGAGCTGTTTTTT